The rows below give T cell receptor beta chains drawn from one sample of a study of CD4 T cells in relation to SARS-CoV-2 and coronaviruses. TCRdb's table, derived via immunoSEQ multiplex PCR, lists solely in-frame clones and lacks some. The sample yields about 59,000 clones, 86% seen once. The sequenced sample was memory CD4+ T cells from PBMCs. These receptors were obtained from a human donor in good health. Each CDR3 is given with its conserved first and last residue. Each record gives: V gene, D gene, clone size, J gene, CDR3 DNA, CDR3 protein. A D gene is named only where the DNA matches it firmly. Not all rows give a size; the values are once, few, many and, for expanded clones, a class.

V: TRBV24-1
D: TRBD1
size: NA
J: TRBJ2-3
DNA: TGTGCCACCAGTGATCGACCGGGACAGGGCACAGATACGCAGTATTTT
CDR3: CATSDRPGQGTDTQYF

V: TRBV24-1
D: TRBD2
size: NA
J: TRBJ2-3
DNA: TGTGCCACCAGTGATTTATTAGCGGGAGAGATAGATACGCAGTATTTT
CDR3: CATSDLLAGEIDTQYF

V: TRBV7-6
D: NA
size: NA
J: TRBJ1-3
DNA: TGTGCCAGCAGCCCCCAGGGCGGCTCTGGAAACACCATATATTTT
CDR3: CASSPQGGSGNTIYF

V: TRBV6-2/TRBV6-3
D: NA
size: NA
J: TRBJ2-7
DNA: TGTGCCAGCAGCTGGGACGGGGGCCGACGGGAGCAGTACTTC
CDR3: CASSWDGGRREQYF

V: TRBV15
D: NA
size: NA
J: TRBJ2-5
DNA: TGTGCCACCAGCAGAGATTTTTGGGGTCAAGAGACCCAGTACTTC
CDR3: CATSRDFWGQETQYF

V: TRBV7-2
D: NA
size: NA
J: TRBJ1-6
DNA: TGTGCCAGCAGACAAGGGTCTGCCGGTAGTTCACCCCTCCACTTT
CDR3: CASRQGSAGSSPLHF

V: TRBV3-1/TRBV3-2
D: TRBD2
size: NA
J: TRBJ2-3
DNA: TGTGCCAGCAGCCAAGATCGCCTAGCGGCTACAGATACGCAGTATTTT
CDR3: CASSQDRLAATDTQYF

V: TRBV28
D: NA
size: few
J: TRBJ2-7
DNA: TGTGCCAGCAGTTTATTGGTCAGGGGTTACGAGCAGTACTTC
CDR3: CASSLLVRGYEQYF

V: TRBV24-1
D: TRBD2
size: NA
J: TRBJ2-1
DNA: TGTGCCACCAGTGACAATCTAGCGGGGAGCTACAATGAGCAGTTCTTC
CDR3: CATSDNLAGSYNEQFF

V: TRBV7-9
D: NA
size: NA
J: TRBJ2-7
DNA: TGTGCCAGCAGCTTAGATGCCGAACGAAGGTACGAGCAGTACTTC
CDR3: CASSLDAERRYEQYF

V: TRBV7-2
D: NA
size: NA
J: TRBJ2-3
DNA: TGTGCCAGCAGCTTAGATCCAGGGAGGAGCGGAACAGATACGCAGTATTTT
CDR3: CASSLDPGRSGTDTQYF

V: TRBV9
D: NA
size: NA
J: TRBJ1-4
DNA: TGTGCCAGCAGCGTAGCCGACGAAGGGGACGTGGAAAAACTGTTTTTT
CDR3: CASSVADEGDVEKLFF

V: TRBV19
D: NA
size: NA
J: TRBJ1-1
DNA: NA
CDR3: CASTSARRTEAFF

V: TRBV28
D: NA
size: NA
J: TRBJ1-5
DNA: TGTGCCACCCACCCGACCGGGCGGGGGGACAATCAGCCCCAGCATTTT
CDR3: CATHPTGRGDNQPQHF

V: TRBV9
D: NA
size: NA
J: TRBJ2-5
DNA: TGTGCCAGCAGCCCCCTACCGAGGGGTGGGGCCCAGTACTTC
CDR3: CASSPLPRGGAQYF

V: TRBV6-5
D: NA
size: NA
J: TRBJ2-1
DNA: TGTGCCAGCAGTCCGTCGGGAGCTTCCTACAATGAGCAGTTCTTC
CDR3: CASSPSGASYNEQFF

V: TRBV9
D: NA
size: NA
J: TRBJ2-1
DNA: TGTGCCAGCAGCCCGCAGAAGGGAGATTACAATGAGCAGTTCTTC
CDR3: CASSPQKGDYNEQFF

V: TRBV12-3/TRBV12-4
D: TRBD1
size: NA
J: TRBJ1-2
DNA: TGTGCCAGCAGTGTACAGGGGACCTATGGCTACACCTTC
CDR3: CASSVQGTYGYTF

V: TRBV5-1
D: TRBD2
size: NA
J: TRBJ2-3
DNA: TGCGCCAGCAGCTACCTAGCGGGCGATGGGAATACGCAGTATTTT
CDR3: CASSYLAGDGNTQYF

V: TRBV6-6
D: NA
size: NA
J: TRBJ2-2
DNA: TGTGCCAGCTGCCTCTCCCCGAACACCGGGGAGCTGTTTTTT
CDR3: CASCLSPNTGELFF

V: TRBV5-1
D: TRBD1
size: NA
J: TRBJ2-1
DNA: TGCGCCAGCAAGCGGACAGGGGCCTACAATGAGCAGTTCTTC
CDR3: CASKRTGAYNEQFF

V: TRBV7-9
D: NA
size: NA
J: TRBJ1-5
DNA: TGTGCCAGCAGCCCAGGAGATGGGGGCAATCAGCCCCAGCATTTT
CDR3: CASSPGDGGNQPQHF

V: TRBV5-4
D: TRBD1
size: NA
J: TRBJ1-6
DNA: TGTGCCAGCAGCGTCAGCTCAGGGGGTAATTCACCCCTCCACTTT
CDR3: CASSVSSGGNSPLHF

V: TRBV4-1
D: NA
size: NA
J: TRBJ1-6
DNA: TGCGCCAGCAGCAACCCGTCCGTGAATTCACCCCTCCACTTT
CDR3: CASSNPSVNSPLHF

V: TRBV2
D: TRBD2
size: NA
J: TRBJ2-3
DNA: TGTGCCAGCAGTGAACCGGGACTAGCGGTTTCCACAGATACGCAGTATTTT
CDR3: CASSEPGLAVSTDTQYF

V: TRBV18
D: TRBD2
size: NA
J: TRBJ2-1
DNA: TGTGCCAGCTCACCAGGGACTAGCGACGACAATGAGCAGTTCTTC
CDR3: CASSPGTSDDNEQFF

V: TRBV30
D: NA
size: NA
J: TRBJ1-2
DNA: TGTGCCTGGAGTACTGGGAGAGGCTACACCTTC
CDR3: CAWSTGRGYTF

V: TRBV18
D: NA
size: NA
J: TRBJ2-5
DNA: TGTGCCAGCTCTCGACAGGAGTCGGAGACCCAGTACTTC
CDR3: CASSRQESETQYF

V: TRBV11-3
D: NA
size: NA
J: TRBJ2-3
DNA: TGTGCCAGCAGCTTCCGGGACAACTCAGATACGCAGTATTTT
CDR3: CASSFRDNSDTQYF